The sequence of this TCR beta chain was determined in a study of blood T cell repertoires in COVID-19. Study background: Spain, Italy and the United States supplied samples that represented acute and convalescent COVID-19. From T cells, B-cell-depleted T cells, or PBMCs came the material, which was cDNA or gDNA.

The germline gives CDR1 SGHKS, CDR2 YYEKEE (reference sequence). Trimming shortened V by 1 base and J by 7 bases, and 11 bases separated the two germline ends. The CDR3 runs to 13 residues. Original handling: How many nucleated cells were present was estimated from reference gene primer amplification. This table comes from immunoSEQ multiplex PCR, and its TCRdb copy is limited to in-frame clones, with some not included. V and J calls and clone size come straight from that table; D and trimming were deduced from the DNA. The table has some 75,000 clones, more than 75% seen once. The source is a woman of 80 years or more with active or convalescent COVID-19. The chain uses TRBV5-5 and TRBJ2-5; unclear D gene. Sequenced material: peripheral blood. This CDR3 is CASSLSTWRTQYF. The DNA for the CDR3 is TGTGCCAGCAGCTTGAGCACCTGGAGGACCCAGTACTTC.